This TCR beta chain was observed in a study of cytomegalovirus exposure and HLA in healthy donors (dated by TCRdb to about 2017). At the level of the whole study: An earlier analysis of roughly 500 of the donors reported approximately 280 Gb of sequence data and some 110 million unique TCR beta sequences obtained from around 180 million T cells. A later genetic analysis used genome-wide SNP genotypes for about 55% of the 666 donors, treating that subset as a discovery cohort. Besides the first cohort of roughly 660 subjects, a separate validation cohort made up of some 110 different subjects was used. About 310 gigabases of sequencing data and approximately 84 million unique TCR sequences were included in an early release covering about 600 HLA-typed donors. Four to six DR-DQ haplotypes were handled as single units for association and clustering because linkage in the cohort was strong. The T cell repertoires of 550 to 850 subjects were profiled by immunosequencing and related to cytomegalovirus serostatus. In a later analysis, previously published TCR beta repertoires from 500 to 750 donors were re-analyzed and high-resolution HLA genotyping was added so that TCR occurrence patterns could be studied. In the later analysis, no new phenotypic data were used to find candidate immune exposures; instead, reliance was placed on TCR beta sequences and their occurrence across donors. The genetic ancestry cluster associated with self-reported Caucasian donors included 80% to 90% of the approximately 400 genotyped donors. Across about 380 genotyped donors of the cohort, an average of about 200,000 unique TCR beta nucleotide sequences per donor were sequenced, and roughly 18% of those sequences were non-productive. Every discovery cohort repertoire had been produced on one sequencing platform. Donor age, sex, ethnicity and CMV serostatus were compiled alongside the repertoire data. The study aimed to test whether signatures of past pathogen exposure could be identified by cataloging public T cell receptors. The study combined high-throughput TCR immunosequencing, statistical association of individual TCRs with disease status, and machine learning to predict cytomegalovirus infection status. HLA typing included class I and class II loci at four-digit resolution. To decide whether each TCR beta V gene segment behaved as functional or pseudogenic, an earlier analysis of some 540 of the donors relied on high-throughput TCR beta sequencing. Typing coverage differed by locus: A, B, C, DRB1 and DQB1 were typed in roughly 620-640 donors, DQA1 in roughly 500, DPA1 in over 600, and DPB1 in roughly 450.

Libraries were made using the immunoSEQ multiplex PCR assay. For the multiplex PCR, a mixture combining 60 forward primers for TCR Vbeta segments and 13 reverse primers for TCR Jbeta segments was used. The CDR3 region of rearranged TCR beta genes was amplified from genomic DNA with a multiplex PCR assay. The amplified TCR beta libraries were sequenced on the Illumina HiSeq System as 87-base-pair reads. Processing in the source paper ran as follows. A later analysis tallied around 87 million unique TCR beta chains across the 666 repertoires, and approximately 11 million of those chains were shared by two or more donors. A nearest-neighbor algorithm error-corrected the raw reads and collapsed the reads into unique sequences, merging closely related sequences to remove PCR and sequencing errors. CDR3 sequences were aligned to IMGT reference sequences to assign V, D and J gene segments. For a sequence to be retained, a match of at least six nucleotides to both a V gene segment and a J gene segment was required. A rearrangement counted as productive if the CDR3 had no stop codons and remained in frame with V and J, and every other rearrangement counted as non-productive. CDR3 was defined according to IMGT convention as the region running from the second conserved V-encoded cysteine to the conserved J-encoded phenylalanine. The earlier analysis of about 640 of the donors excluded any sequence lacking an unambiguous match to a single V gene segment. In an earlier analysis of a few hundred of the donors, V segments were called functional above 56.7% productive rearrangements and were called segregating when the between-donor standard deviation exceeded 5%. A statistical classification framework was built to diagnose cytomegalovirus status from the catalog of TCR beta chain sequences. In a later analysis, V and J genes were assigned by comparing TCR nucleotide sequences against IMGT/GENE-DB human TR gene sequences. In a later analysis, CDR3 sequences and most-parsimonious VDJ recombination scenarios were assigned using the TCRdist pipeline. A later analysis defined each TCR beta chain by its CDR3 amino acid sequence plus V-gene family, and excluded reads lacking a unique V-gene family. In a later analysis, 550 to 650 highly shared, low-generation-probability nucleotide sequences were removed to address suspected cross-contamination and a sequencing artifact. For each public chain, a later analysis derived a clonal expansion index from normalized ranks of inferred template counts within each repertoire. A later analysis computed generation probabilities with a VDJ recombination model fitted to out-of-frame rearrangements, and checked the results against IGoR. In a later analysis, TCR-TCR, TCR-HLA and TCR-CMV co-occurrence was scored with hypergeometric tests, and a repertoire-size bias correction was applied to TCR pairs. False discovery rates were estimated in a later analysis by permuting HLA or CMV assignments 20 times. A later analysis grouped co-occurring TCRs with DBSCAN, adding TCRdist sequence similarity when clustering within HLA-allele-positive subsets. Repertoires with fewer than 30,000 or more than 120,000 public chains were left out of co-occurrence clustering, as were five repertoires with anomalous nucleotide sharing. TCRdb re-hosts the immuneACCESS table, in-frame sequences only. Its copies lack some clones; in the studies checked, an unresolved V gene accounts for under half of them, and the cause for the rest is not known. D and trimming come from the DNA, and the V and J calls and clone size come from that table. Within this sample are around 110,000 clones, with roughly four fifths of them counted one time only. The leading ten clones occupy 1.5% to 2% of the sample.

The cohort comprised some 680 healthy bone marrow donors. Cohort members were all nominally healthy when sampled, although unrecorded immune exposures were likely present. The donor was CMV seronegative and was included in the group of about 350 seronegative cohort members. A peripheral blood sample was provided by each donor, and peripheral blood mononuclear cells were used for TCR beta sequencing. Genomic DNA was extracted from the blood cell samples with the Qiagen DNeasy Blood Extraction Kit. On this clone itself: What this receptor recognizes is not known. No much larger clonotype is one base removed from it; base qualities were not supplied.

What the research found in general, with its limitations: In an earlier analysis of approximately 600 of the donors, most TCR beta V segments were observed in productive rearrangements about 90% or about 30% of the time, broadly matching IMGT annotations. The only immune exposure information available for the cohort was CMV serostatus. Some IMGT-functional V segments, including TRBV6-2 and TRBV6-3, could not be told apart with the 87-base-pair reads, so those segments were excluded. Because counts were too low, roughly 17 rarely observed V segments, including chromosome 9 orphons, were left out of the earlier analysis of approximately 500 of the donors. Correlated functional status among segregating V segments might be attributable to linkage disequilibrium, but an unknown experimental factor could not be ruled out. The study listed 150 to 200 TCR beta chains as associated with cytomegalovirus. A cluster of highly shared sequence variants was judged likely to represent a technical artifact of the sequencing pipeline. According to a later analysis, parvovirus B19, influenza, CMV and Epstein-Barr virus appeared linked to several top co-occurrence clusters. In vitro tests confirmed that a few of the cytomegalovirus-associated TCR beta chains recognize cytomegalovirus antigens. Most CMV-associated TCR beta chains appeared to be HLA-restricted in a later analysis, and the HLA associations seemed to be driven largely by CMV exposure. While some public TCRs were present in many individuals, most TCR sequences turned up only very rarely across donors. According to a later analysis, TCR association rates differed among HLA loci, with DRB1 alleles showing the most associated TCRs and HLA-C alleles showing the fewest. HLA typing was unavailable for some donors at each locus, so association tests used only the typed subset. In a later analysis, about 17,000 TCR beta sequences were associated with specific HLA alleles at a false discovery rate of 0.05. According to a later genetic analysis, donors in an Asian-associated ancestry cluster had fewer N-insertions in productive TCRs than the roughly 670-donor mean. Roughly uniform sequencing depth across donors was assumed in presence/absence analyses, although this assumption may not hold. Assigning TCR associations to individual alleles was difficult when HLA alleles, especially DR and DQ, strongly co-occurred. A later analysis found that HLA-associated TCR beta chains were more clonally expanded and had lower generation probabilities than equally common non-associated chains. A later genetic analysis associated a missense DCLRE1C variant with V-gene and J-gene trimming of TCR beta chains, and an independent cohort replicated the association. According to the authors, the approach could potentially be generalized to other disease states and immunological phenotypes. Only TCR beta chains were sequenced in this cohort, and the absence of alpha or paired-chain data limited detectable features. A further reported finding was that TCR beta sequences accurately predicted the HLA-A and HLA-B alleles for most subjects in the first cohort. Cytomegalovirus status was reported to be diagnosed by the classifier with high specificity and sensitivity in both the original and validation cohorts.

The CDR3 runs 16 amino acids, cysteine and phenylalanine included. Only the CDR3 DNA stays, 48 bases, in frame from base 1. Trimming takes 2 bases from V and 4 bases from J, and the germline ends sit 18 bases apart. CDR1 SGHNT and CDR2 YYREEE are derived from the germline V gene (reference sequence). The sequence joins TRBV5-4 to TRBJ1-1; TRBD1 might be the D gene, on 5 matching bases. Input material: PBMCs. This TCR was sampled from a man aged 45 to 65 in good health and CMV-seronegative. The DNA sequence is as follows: TGTGCCAGCAGCTTAAGTCCTTTCCCCAGGGTCACTGAAGCTTTCTTT. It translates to CASSLSPFPRVTEAFF.